One sample yielded the 23 T cell receptor beta chains listed below, sequenced in a study of PD-L1 blockade in urothelial cancer. Time point defined: peripheral blood 6 weeks after treatment start. Repertoires were generated with immunoSEQ multiplex PCR, while TCRdb's copy carries only in-frame clones and drops some. Counted here are under 20,000 clones, about four fifths occurring once; the ten biggest clones make up under 2%. Material: PBMCs, obtained around atezolizumab (anti-PD-L1) treatment. Receptors were obtained from a man aged 50 to 59 with urothelial cancer.

V and J are TRBV4-2 and TRBJ2-3, with a weak D call TRBD2 (6 bases). The CDR3 has 17 residues. With 6 bases removed from V and 1 base from J, the gap between germline ends came to 20 bases. Germline V gene lookup returns CDR1 LGHNA and CDR2 YNFKEQ. The CDR3 spells CASSRTQSGLGTDTQYF. The CDR3 DNA follows: TGTGCCAGCAGTCGCACTCAATCGGGACTTGGCACAGATACGCAGTATTTT.

The chain links TRBV30 to TRBJ1-1; D remains ambiguous. Trimming removed 4 bases from V and 0 bases from J, with 12 bases in between. CDR3 length equals 14 residues. The germline V gene encodes CDR1 GTSNPN and CDR2 SVGIG (reference sequence). The CDR3 reads CAWKTGSMNTEAFF. As DNA, the CDR3 is TGTGCCTGGAAAACCGGGTCTATGAACACTGAAGCTTTCTTT.

The chain employs TRBV4-1 and TRBJ2-2; 7 positions agree with TRBD1. CDR1 is MGHRA and CDR2 is YSYEKL in the germline V gene. This CDR3 contains 16 residues. Trimming at V came to 1 base and at J to 1 base, leaving 3 bases not matched to a gene. The CDR3 reads CASSQARQGNTGELFF. CDR3 nucleotide sequence: TGCGCCAGCAGCCAAGCCAGACAGGGGAACACCGGGGAGCTGTTTTTT.

J is TRBJ2-7 and V is TRBV11-3; 7 positions match TRBD1. J lost 6 bases, V lost 0 bases, and 11 bases had no gene match. Germline CDR1 reads SGHNT; CDR2 reads YENEEA. CDR3 length: 16 amino acids. CDR3 nucleotides: TGTGCCAGCAGCTTAGAATCGACAGGGTCCAGTAGCGAGCAGTACTTC. Translation: CASSLESTGSSSEQYF.

The CDR3 loop is CASSWTGGYTDTQYF. In DNA form, the CDR3 reads TGTGCCAGCAGCTGGACGGGGGGGTACACAGATACGCAGTATTTT. This rearrangement joins TRBV7-9 to TRBJ2-3; 8 nucleotides line up with TRBD2. Trimming cost V 4 bases and J 2 bases; bases outside gene matches: 5. Germline V gene sequence: CDR1 SEHNR, CDR2 FQNEAQ (reference sequence). This CDR3 region has 15 residues.

The chain uses TRBV19 and TRBJ1-2; 7 bases are shared with TRBD1. CDR3 length equals 16 residues. Germline V gene data show CDR1 as LNHDA and CDR2 as SQIVND (reference sequence). V shed 1 base and J 8 bases; nucleotides not matched to a gene: 13. The CDR3 region has the DNA TGTGCCAGTAGTATAGTAGGCAGGGGGGTGTTTCAAGGCTACACCTTC. It yields the protein CASSIVGRGVFQGYTF.

V is TRBV19 and J is TRBJ2-1, with 15 nucleotides matching TRBD2. Germline CDR1 is LNHDA and CDR2 is SQIVND (reference sequence). CDR3 length equals 15 residues. V dropped 4 bases and J dropped 6; count of bases not matched to a gene: 1. The CDR3 nucleotides are TGTGCCAGTAGTAGGACTAGCGGGGGGGCCAATGAGCAGTTCTTC. Its translation: CASSRTSGGANEQFF.

The J gene is TRBJ2-5, the V gene TRBV5-5; 8 bases map to TRBD1. V lost 3 bases, J lost 0 bases, and 10 bases stayed unmatched. CDR1 and CDR2 (germline): SGHKS, YYEKEE (reference sequence). CDR3 length: 17 residues. DNA for the CDR3: TGTGCCAGCAGCTATTCCCCCGGGACAGGCTACCAAGAGACCCAGTACTTC. Translated, it gives CASSYSPGTGYQETQYF.

The V and J genes are TRBV6-6 and TRBJ2-7; 8 positions match TRBD2. Germline V gene sequence: CDR1 MNHNY, CDR2 SVGAGI (reference sequence). V gave up 6 bases and J gave up 3 bases; unmatched junction bases: 10. This CDR3 has 15 residues. The CDR3 reads CASRLTGGFGYEQYF. In DNA, the CDR3 is TGTGCCAGCAGGCTGACGGGGGGGTTCGGCTACGAGCAGTACTTC.

V gene TRBV6-1 combines with J gene TRBJ1-1; possibly TRBD1 for D (5 bases). Trimming pared 3 bases from V and 1 base from J, leaving 15 bases between. The CDR3 length is 16 residues. Germline CDR1 MNHNS, CDR2 SASEGT. Here the CDR3 reads CASSEALYDRNTEAFF. CDR3 DNA sequence: TGTGCCAGCAGTGAGGCCCTATACGACAGGAACACTGAAGCTTTCTTT.

This chain connects TRBV5-1 to TRBJ1-1, with D tentatively TRBD1 (6 bases). Germline CDR1 reads SGHRS; CDR2 reads YFSETQ. The CDR3 spans 13 residues. With 4 bases removed from V and 1 base from J, the gap between germline ends came to 8 bases. CDR3 in DNA: TGCGCCAGCAGCGTACAGGGGAACACTGAAGCTTTCTTT. It specifies CASSVQGNTEAFF.

This clone was seen more than once but under ten times. The chain carries TRBV5-1 and TRBJ2-7; TRBD2 matches at 7 bases. The trim removed 0 bases at V and 0 bases at J, leaving 9 bases unmatched. CDR1 and CDR2 from the germline V gene are SGHRS and YFSETQ. The CDR3 is made up of 17 amino acids. The CDR3 loop reads CASSLAGAGESSYEQYF. The CDR3, as DNA: TGCGCCAGCAGCTTGGCCGGGGCGGGAGAGAGCTCCTACGAGCAGTACTTC.

The chain carries TRBV7-9 and TRBJ2-7; TRBD2 is a possible D gene (6 bases). V lost 5 bases and J lost 5, with 16 bases in between. The germline gives CDR1 SEHNR, CDR2 FQNEAQ (reference sequence). This CDR3 is 14 amino acids long. The chain's CDR3 is CASSKGTEGNEQYF. DNA for the CDR3: TGTGCCAGCAGCAAGGGGACGGAGGGAAACGAGCAGTACTTC.

The rearrangement links TRBV5-1 to TRBJ2-3; TRBD2 matches at 11 bases. Trimming took 0 bases from V and 5 from J; bases not matched to a gene: 2. This CDR3 is built from 15 residues. CDR1 and CDR2 from the germline V gene are SGHRS and YFSETQ. This CDR3 is CASSLGLAGGDTQYF. DNA for the CDR3: TGCGCCAGCAGCTTGGGTCTAGCGGGAGGAGATACGCAGTATTTT.

CDR3 nucleotides: TGCGCCAGCAGCATGACAGGGTATGGAGAGACCCAGTACTTC. Residues: CASSMTGYGETQYF. The gene calls are TRBV5-1 and TRBJ2-5; 7 nucleotides align to TRBD1. The germline V gene encodes CDR1 SGHRS and CDR2 YFSETQ. V dropped 4 bases and J dropped 4; count of bases not matched to a gene: 7. This CDR3 contains 14 residues.

This clone was seen just once. V and J are TRBV6-5 and TRBJ1-4, with D perhaps matching TRBD1 (5 bases). This CDR3 is built from 14 residues. CDR1 and CDR2 (germline): MNHEY, SVGAGI. V lost 6 bases and J lost 11, with 19 bases in between. The CDR3 loop is CASRDQGEYGKLFF. CDR3 sequence (DNA): TGTGCCAGCAGGGATCAAGGGGAATACGGGAAACTGTTTTTT.

The V gene is TRBV9, the J gene TRBJ2-1; 8 nucleotides align to TRBD1. The CDR3 runs 15 residues. Trimming at V came to 4 bases and at J to 8 bases, leaving 11 bases not matched to a gene. Germline V gene data show CDR1 as SGDLS and CDR2 as YYNGEE. As DNA, the CDR3 is TGTGCCAGCAGCCCCACACGGACAGGGATCCATGAGCAGTTCTTC. Amino acid sequence: CASSPTRTGIHEQFF.

A single count supports this clone. The V call is TRBV25-1, the J call TRBJ2-6; 10 bases map to TRBD1. Germline CDR1 and CDR2: MGHDK and SYGVNS. V lost 5 bases and J lost 4; bases outside the gene matches: 11. This CDR3 has 18 residues. CDR3 loop: CASSKATGGASGANVLTF. The CDR3, as DNA: TGTGCCAGCAGTAAAGCGACAGGGGGCGCTTCAGGGGCCAACGTCCTGACTTTC. The variable domain in full, with the rest retrieved from reference TRBV25-1 and TRBJ2-6, is EADIYQTPRYLVIGTGKKITLECSQTMGHDKMYWYQQDPGMELHLIHYSYGVNSTEKGDLSSESTVSRIRTEHFPLTLESARPSHTSQYLCASSKATGGASGANVLTFGAGSRLTVL.

This rearrangement joins TRBV27 to TRBJ2-3, with 7 bases lining up with TRBD1. CDR1 is MNHEY, CDR2 SMNVEV, per germline (reference sequence). The CDR3 has 14 residues. J gave up 6 bases and V 6 bases, and 9 bases lay outside the gene matches. CDR3 sequence reads: CASREGTVQDTQYF. The CDR3 region has the DNA TGTGCCAGCAGGGAAGGGACAGTCCAGGATACGCAGTATTTT.

The chain couples TRBV7-9 to TRBJ1-3, with D unresolved. V was clipped by 8 bases and J by 0 bases, with 11 bases between them. The CDR3 has 14 residues. Germline V lookup: CDR1 SEHNR, CDR2 FQNEAQ (reference sequence). In DNA, the CDR3 is TGTGCCAGCCGGGTCGGGAGCTCTGGAAACACCATATATTTT. The encoded protein is CASRVGSSGNTIYF.

The chain uses TRBV28 and TRBJ2-1; D possibly corresponds to TRBD2 (7 bases). V was shortened by 2 bases and J by 3 bases, with 11 bases between the two germline ends. The germline gives CDR1 MDHEN, CDR2 SYDVKM. The length of the CDR3 is 15 residues. CDR3 in amino acids: CASSLRGGGYNEQFF. CDR3 coding DNA: TGTGCCAGCAGTTTAAGAGGGGGGGGCTACAATGAGCAGTTCTTC.

The chain links TRBV27 to TRBJ1-6; 8 nucleotides match TRBD1. Germline trimming cut 0 bases from V and 11 bases from J; bases unmatched to any gene: 18. Germline values: CDR1 MNHEY, CDR2 SMNVEV (reference sequence). The CDR3 is 19 residues long. The CDR3 sequence: CASSLSMPGGISGSPPLHF. Here the CDR3 DNA reads TGTGCCAGCAGTTTATCGATGCCAGGGGGCATTAGTGGTTCTCCACCCCTCCACTTT.

J is TRBJ1-2 and V is TRBV7-9; D gene unclear. CDR3 length: 15 residues. Trimming stripped 5 bases from V and 4 bases from J, with 17 bases between. Germline V gene data show CDR1 as SEHNR and CDR2 as FQNEAQ (reference sequence). CDR3 DNA: TGTGCCAGCAGCCCCCGCTTGGAGGGTACCTATGGCTACACCTTC. Its protein is CASSPRLEGTYGYTF.